The source of this T cell receptor beta chain is a study of shared clonotypes between healthy human individuals. Method: immunoSEQ multiplex PCR; TCRdb's copy keeps in-frame clones and lacks some. Of 2.3 million or so clones in the sample, over 85% were seen once. The CDR3 contains 14 residues. The V gene's germline CDR1 is MNHNY and CDR2 SVGAGI (reference sequence). V lost 4 bases, J lost 2 bases, and 5 bases stayed unmatched. The sequence derives from a man younger than 30 in good health. Some clones in this sample may be carry-over from other donors' samples. Sequenced: naive CD4+ T cells from PBMCs. Subset noted: CD45RA+ positively selected. The V gene is TRBV6-6, the J gene TRBJ2-7; 7 bases line up with TRBD1. The CDR3 region is CASSSYQGAYEQYF. Here the CDR3 DNA reads TGTGCCAGCAGTTCCTACCAGGGGGCCTACGAGCAGTACTTC.